Presented here are 14 T cell receptor beta chains from one specimen sequenced in a study. A single record per CDR3 protein comes from TCRdb applying MiXCR to the RT-PCR reads. The repertoire includes about 680,000 distinct CDR3 sequences, 13% to 15% of them detected once, and 3.6% sits in the top ten. The sequencing input was memory CD4+ T cells from blood. These receptors were taken from a female donor in good health, serving as a healthy control.

The chain joins TRBV7-2 to TRBJ2-1; TRBD2 matches at 15 bases. This CDR3 spans 21 amino acids. The V and J ends lost 5 bases and 2 bases, in that order; junction bases with no gene match: 16. Per germline, CDR1 SGHTA and CDR2 FQGNSA. In DNA form, the CDR3 reads TGTGCCAGCAGCCCAACCTGGACTAGCGGGGGGGCCCTAAGGGCCTACAATGAGCAGTTCTTC. As protein: CASSPTWTSGGALRAYNEQFF. Filled out from reference TRBV7-2 and TRBJ2-1, the complete variable domain reads GAGVSQSPSNKVTEKGKDVELRCDPISGHTALYWYRQSLGQGLEFLIYFQGNSAPDKSGLPSDRFSAERTGGSVSTLTIQRTQQEDSAVYLCASSPTWTSGGALRAYNEQFFGPGTRLTVL.

This clonotype was recorded many times. The chain has TRBV10-3 and TRBJ2-3; the match to TRBD1 covers 7 bases. V shed 6 bases and J 2 bases; nucleotides not matched to a gene: 5. Germline V gene data show CDR1 as ENHRY and CDR2 as SYGVKD. CDR3 length: 14 residues. CDR3: CAIRPGQYTDTQYF. CDR3 coding DNA: TGTGCCATCAGGCCGGGACAGTACACAGATACGCAGTATTTT.

This clonotype has just a few counts. The rearrangement links TRBV10-3 to TRBJ2-7, with 9 bases lining up with TRBD2. Trimming cost V 3 bases and J 4 bases; bases outside gene matches: 7. Germline CDR1 is ENHRY and CDR2 is SYGVKD. This CDR3 has 15 amino acids. The CDR3 spells CAISDFSSGSYEQYF. The CDR3 DNA is TGTGCCATCAGTGACTTTAGTAGCGGGAGTTACGAGCAGTACTTC.

This sequence joins TRBV27 and TRBJ2-7; 9 bases map to TRBD2. CDR3 size: 15 residues. CDR1 MNHEY and CDR2 SMNVEV come from the germline V gene (reference sequence). Trimming cost V 4 bases and J 0 bases; bases outside gene matches: 4. CDR3 coding DNA: TGTGCCAGCAGTTCCCTTAGCGGGAGCTCCTACGAGCAGTACTTC. It specifies CASSSLSGSSYEQYF.

This clonotype was counted ten times or more. The chain couples TRBV7-2 to TRBJ2-7; no definite D call. The CDR3 runs to 13 residues. Trimming removed 5 bases from V and 5 bases from J, with 13 bases in between. Per germline, CDR1 SGHTA and CDR2 FQGNSA. The CDR3 reads CASSNGRVHEQYF. CDR3 bases: TGTGCCAGCAGCAACGGCCGGGTCCACGAGCAGTACTTC.

The table lists this clonotype with a few counts. This rearrangement joins TRBV7-2 to TRBJ1-6; 9 nucleotides line up with TRBD1. Germline loops: CDR1 SGHTA, CDR2 FQGNSA. This CDR3 region has 15 residues. The J segment lost 11 bases and the V segment lost 5 bases, leaving 10 bases of the junction unmatched. CDR3 residues: CASSSPGTGTAPLHF. CDR3 DNA: TGTGCCAGCAGCAGTCCCGGGACAGGGACCGCACCCCTCCACTTT.

This clonotype was counted at least ten times. The chain joins TRBV7-2 to TRBJ2-5; possibly TRBD1 or TRBD2 for D (6 bases each). The germline V gene encodes CDR1 SGHTA and CDR2 FQGNSA. V shed 5 bases and J shed 4 bases, with 17 bases lying between them. This CDR3 has 15 residues. Here the CDR3 reads CASSNLQGGGETQYF. The CDR3 DNA follows: TGTGCCAGCAGCAACCTACAGGGAGGTGGAGAGACCCAGTACTTC.

In its sample, this clonotype was seen a few times. The chain couples TRBV20-1 to TRBJ2-2, with D tentatively TRBD1 (6 bases). The CDR3 runs 13 residues. V dropped 5 bases and J dropped 3 bases, with 10 bases sitting between them. Germline CDR1 reads DFQATT; CDR2 reads SNEGSKA (reference sequence). The CDR3 bases are TGCAGTGCTGGGGGCGGTTACACCGGGGAGCTGTTTTTT. Its protein product is CSAGGGYTGELFF.

The rearrangement uses TRBV5-1 and TRBJ2-2; D is perhaps TRBD1 (6 bases). Germline CDR1 is SGHRS and CDR2 is YFSETQ. V was clipped by 0 bases and J by 6 bases, with 9 bases between them. CDR3 length: 14 residues. Written as DNA, the CDR3 is TGCGCCAGCAGCTTGGACAGGGAAGCCGGGGAGCTGTTTTTT. Translation gives CASSLDREAGELFF. Complete variable domain (other parts from reference TRBV5-1 and TRBJ2-2): KAGVTQTPRYLIKTRGQQVTLSCSPISGHRSVSWYQQTPGQGLQFLFEYFSETQRNKGNFPGRFSGRQFSNSRSEMNVSTLELGDSALYLCASSLDREAGELFFGEGSRLTVL.

The chain links TRBV5-1 to TRBJ1-6, with a weak D call TRBD1 (6 bases). The germline V gene encodes CDR1 SGHRS and CDR2 YFSETQ. V was trimmed by 4 bases and J by 7 bases, leaving 15 bases between them. The length of the CDR3 is 15 residues. The CDR3 DNA follows: TGCGCCAGCAGCCCGTGGACAGCGACCAATTCACCCCTCCACTTT. This encodes CASSPWTATNSPLHF. Together with reference TRBV5-1 and TRBJ1-6, the CDR3 gives the full variable domain: KAGVTQTPRYLIKTRGQQVTLSCSPISGHRSVSWYQQTPGQGLQFLFEYFSETQRNKGNFPGRFSGRQFSNSRSEMNVSTLELGDSALYLCASSPWTATNSPLHFGNGTRLTVT.

This clonotype showed up just a few times. The chain is built from TRBV7-9 and TRBJ2-5; D possibly corresponds to TRBD1 (6 bases). CDR3 size: 15 residues. Germline lookup yields CDR1 SEHNR and CDR2 FQNEAQ (reference sequence). Between the trimmed V and J ends, which lost 5 bases and 2 bases, there was a span of 15 bases. The CDR3 DNA sequence: TGTGCCAGCAGCAGGGACACACTCGCACAAGAGACCCAGTACTTC. It translates to CASSRDTLAQETQYF.

There are a few counts of this clonotype. In nucleotides, the CDR3 is TGCAGTGCTACCGCCTTTAGCGGGGGGGCCATCACAGATACGCAGTATTTT. This codes for CSATAFSGGAITDTQYF. This chain links TRBV20-1 with TRBJ2-3; TRBD2 matches at 11 bases. Trimming cost V 4 bases and J 2 bases; bases outside gene matches: 11. Germline lookup yields CDR1 DFQATT and CDR2 SNEGSKA (reference sequence). The CDR3 totals 17 residues.

Ten or more counts support this clonotype. The J gene is TRBJ2-7, the V gene TRBV6-6, with TRBD2 as a possible D gene (5 bases). CDR1 and CDR2 from the germline V gene are MNHNY and SVGAGI (reference sequence). V was shortened by 8 bases and J by 3 bases, with 8 bases between the two germline ends. The CDR3 contains 11 residues. CDR3 amino acids: CASRAVYEQYF. The CDR3 bases are TGTGCCAGCCGAGCGGTCTACGAGCAGTACTTC.

The rearrangement joins TRBV11-2 to TRBJ1-2; D gene uncertain. The CDR3 is made up of 14 amino acids. Germline assignment: CDR1 SGHAT and CDR2 FQNNGV. The V and J ends lost 5 bases and 2 bases respectively, with 12 bases between them. The CDR3 DNA reads as TGTGCCAGCAGCAAAGGAGACGGAAACTATGGCTACACCTTC. Encoded protein: CASSKGDGNYGYTF.